This TCR beta chain originates from a study of CD8+ T cells in alopecia areata. Across the study: After 6 to 18 months of tofacitinib, follow-up continued 6 months off drug.

Extraction and reverse transcription of RNA yielded cDNA as the sequencing template. Sequencing was performed with immunoSEQ multiplex PCR; in TCRdb, only in-frame clones are kept and a portion is missing. The sample records 100,000 to 150,000 clones, 45% to 50% being singletons. Germline-derived CDR1 and CDR2 are SGDLS and YYNGEE. The CDR3 runs 13 residues. Trimming shortened V by 3 bases and J by 8 bases, and 9 bases separated the two germline ends. Specimen: CD8+ T cells sorted from blood, collected at week 0. The V gene is TRBV9, the J gene TRBJ1-6, with unresolved D. The clonotype was recovered from a human donor with alopecia areata. CDR3 loop: CASSDQLDSPLHF. CDR3 nucleotide sequence: TGTGCCAGCAGCGACCAGTTAGATTCACCCCTCCACTTT.